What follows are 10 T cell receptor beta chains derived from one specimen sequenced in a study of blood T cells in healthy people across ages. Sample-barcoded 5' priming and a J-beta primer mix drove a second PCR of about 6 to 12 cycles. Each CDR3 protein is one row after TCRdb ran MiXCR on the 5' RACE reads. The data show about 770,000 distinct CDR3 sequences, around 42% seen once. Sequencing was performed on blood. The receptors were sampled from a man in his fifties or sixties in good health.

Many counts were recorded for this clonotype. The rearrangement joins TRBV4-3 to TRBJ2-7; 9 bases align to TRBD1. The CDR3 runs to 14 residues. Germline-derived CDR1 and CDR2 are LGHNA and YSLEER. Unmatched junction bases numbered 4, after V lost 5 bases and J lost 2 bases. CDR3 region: CASSTGQGTYEQYF. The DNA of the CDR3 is TGCGCCAGCAGCACGGGACAGGGCACCTACGAGCAGTACTTC.

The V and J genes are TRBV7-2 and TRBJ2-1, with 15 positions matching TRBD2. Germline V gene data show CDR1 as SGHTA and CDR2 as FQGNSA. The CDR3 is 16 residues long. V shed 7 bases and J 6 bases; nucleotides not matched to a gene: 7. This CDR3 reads CASTTWTSGGANEQFF. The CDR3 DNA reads TGTGCCAGCACCACGTGGACTAGCGGGGGGGCCAATGAGCAGTTCTTC.

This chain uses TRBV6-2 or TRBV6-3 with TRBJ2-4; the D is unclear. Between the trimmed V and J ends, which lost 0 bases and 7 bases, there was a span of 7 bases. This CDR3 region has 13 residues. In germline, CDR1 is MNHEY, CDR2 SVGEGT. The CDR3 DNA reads TGTGCCAGCAGTTACTCGGTGCGGAACATTCAGTACTTC. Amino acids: CASSYSVRNIQYF.

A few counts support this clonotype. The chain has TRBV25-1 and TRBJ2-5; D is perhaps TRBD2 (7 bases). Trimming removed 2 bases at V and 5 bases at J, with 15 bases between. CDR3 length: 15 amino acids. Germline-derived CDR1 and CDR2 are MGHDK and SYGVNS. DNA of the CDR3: TGTGCCAGCAGTGAAAAGGGGGGGCGTCGGGAGACCCAGTACTTC. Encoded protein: CASSEKGGRRETQYF.

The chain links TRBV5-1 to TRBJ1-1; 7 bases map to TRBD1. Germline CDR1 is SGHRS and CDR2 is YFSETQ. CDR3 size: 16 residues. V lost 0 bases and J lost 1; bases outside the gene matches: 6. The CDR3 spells CASSLETGAGNTEAFF. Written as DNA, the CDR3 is TGCGCCAGCAGCTTGGAAACAGGGGCGGGGAACACTGAAGCTTTCTTT.

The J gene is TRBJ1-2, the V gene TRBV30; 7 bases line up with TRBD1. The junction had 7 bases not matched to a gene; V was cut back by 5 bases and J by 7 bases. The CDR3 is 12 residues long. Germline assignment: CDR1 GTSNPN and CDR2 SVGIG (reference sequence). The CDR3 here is CAWQGDRVGYTF. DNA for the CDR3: TGTGCCTGGCAGGGGGATCGGGTTGGCTACACCTTC.

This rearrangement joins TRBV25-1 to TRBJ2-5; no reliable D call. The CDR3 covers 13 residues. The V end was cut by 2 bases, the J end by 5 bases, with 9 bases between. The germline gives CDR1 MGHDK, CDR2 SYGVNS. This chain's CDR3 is CASSENRRETQYF. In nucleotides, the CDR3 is TGTGCCAGCAGTGAAAACAGACGGGAGACCCAGTACTTC.

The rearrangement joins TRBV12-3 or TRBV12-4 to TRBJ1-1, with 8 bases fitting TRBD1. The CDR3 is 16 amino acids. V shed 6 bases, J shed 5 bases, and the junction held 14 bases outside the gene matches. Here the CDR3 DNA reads TGTGCCAGCAGCAAACTAGGGACAGGAATAGTGACTGAAGCTTTCTTT. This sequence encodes CASSKLGTGIVTEAFF.

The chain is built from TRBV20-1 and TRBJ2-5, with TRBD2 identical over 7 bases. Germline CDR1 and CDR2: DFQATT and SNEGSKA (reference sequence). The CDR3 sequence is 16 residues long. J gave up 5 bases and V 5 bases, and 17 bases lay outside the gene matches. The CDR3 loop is CSAEGSPGRTWETQYF. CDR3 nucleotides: TGCAGTGCTGAGGGGTCCCCCGGGAGGACTTGGGAGACCCAGTACTTC.

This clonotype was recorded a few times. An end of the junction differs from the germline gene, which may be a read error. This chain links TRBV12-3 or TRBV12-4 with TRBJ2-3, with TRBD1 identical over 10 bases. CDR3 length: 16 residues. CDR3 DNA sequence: TGTGCCAGCAGAAATGACAGGGGGCGAAGCAAAGATACGCAGTATTTT. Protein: CASRNDRGRSKDTQYF.